This T cell receptor beta chain was sequenced in a study of cytomegalovirus exposure and HLA in healthy donors (dated by TCRdb to about 2017). The study in broad terms: An earlier analysis of some 500 of the donors reported about 250 Gb of sequence data and some 120 million unique TCR beta sequences from 150 million to 200 million T cells. An early release covering roughly 600 HLA-typed donors comprised about 310 gigabases of sequencing data and around 80 million unique TCR sequences. Of the roughly 420 genotyped donors, 65% to 90% were placed in the genetic ancestry cluster associated with self-reported Caucasian donors. The study was designed to test whether signatures of past pathogen exposure could be identified by cataloging public T cell receptors. The T cell repertoires of some 700 subjects were profiled by immunosequencing and related to cytomegalovirus serostatus. Along with the approximately 650-subject first cohort, a separate validation cohort of over a hundred different subjects was used. To predict cytomegalovirus infection status, the study brought together high-throughput TCR immunosequencing, statistical association of individual TCRs with disease status, and machine learning. A later analysis re-analyzed previously published TCR beta repertoires from several hundred donors and added high-resolution HLA genotyping to study TCR occurrence patterns. The later analysis used no new phenotypic data to find candidate immune exposures, relying instead on TCR beta sequences and their occurrence across donors. An earlier analysis of fewer than 700 of the donors applied high-throughput TCR beta sequencing to assess whether each TCR beta V gene segment acted as functional or pseudogenic. Donor age, sex, ethnicity and CMV serostatus were compiled alongside the repertoire data. A later genetic analysis took genome-wide SNP genotypes for about three fifths of the roughly 670 donors and used that subset as a discovery cohort. Every discovery cohort repertoire had been produced on one sequencing platform. Class I and class II HLA loci were covered by the typing at four-digit resolution. Typing coverage varied by locus: about 629-640 donors for A, B, C, DRB1 and DQB1; about 520 for DQA1; around 610 for DPA1; roughly 450 for DPB1. Roughly 5 DR-DQ haplotypes were treated as single units for association and clustering because of strong linkage in the cohort. On average, about 200,000 unique TCR beta nucleotide sequences were sequenced per donor among 398 genotyped donors of the cohort, with around 19% of those sequences being non-productive.

Results and caveats for the whole study, not just this receptor: In the study, 150 to 200 TCR beta chains were listed as associated with cytomegalovirus. Specific HLA alleles were associated with 15,000 to 20,000 TCR beta sequences at a false discovery rate of 0.05 in a later analysis. The authors suggested that the approach could potentially be generalized to other disease states and immunological phenotypes. Because counts were too low, approximately 15 rarely observed V segments, including chromosome 9 orphons, were excluded from the earlier analysis of 500 to 700 of the donors. Cytomegalovirus status was reported to be diagnosed by the classifier with high specificity and sensitivity in both the original and validation cohorts. Across donors, most TCR sequences were observed very rarely, whereas some public TCRs were present in many individuals. Roughly uniform sequencing depth across donors was assumed in presence/absence analyses, although this assumption may not hold. Three of the identified cytomegalovirus-associated TCR beta chains were confirmed in vitro to be specific for cytomegalovirus antigens. In a later genetic analysis, fewer N-insertions in productive TCRs were reported among donors in an Asian-associated ancestry cluster than the roughly 700-donor mean. Some IMGT-functional V segments, including TRBV6-2 and TRBV6-3, could not be distinguished by the 87-base-pair reads and were therefore excluded. A further reported finding was that TCR beta sequences accurately predicted the HLA-A and HLA-B alleles for most subjects in the first cohort. This cohort had only TCR beta chains sequenced, and the lack of alpha or paired-chain data limited which features could be detected. Correlated functional status among segregating V segments might be attributable to linkage disequilibrium, but an unknown experimental factor could not be ruled out. A later analysis reported that several top co-occurrence clusters appeared linked to parvovirus B19, influenza, CMV and Epstein-Barr virus. In a later analysis, most CMV-associated TCR beta chains were found to appear HLA-restricted, with HLA associations seemingly driven largely by CMV exposure. CMV serostatus was the only immune exposure information available for the cohort. When HLA alleles, especially DR and DQ, strongly co-occurred, attributing TCR associations to individual alleles was difficult. A later analysis found that HLA-associated TCR beta chains were more clonally expanded and had lower generation probabilities than equally common non-associated chains. According to a later analysis, TCR association rates differed among HLA loci, with DRB1 alleles showing the most associated TCRs and HLA-C alleles showing the fewest. An association between a missense DCLRE1C variant and V-gene and J-gene trimming of TCR beta chains was found in a later genetic analysis and replicated in an independent cohort. Because HLA typing was unavailable for some donors at each locus, only the typed subset was used in association tests. Broadly in line with IMGT annotations, most TCR beta V segments showed up in productive rearrangements about 87% or about 30% of the time in an earlier analysis of roughly 590 of the donors. The sequencing pipeline was judged likely to have produced a cluster of highly shared sequence variants as a technical artifact.

Spanning cysteine to phenylalanine, the CDR3 consists of 14 amino acids. Solely the CDR3 DNA is kept, with 42 bases framed from the first base. The germline V gene provides CDR1 SGHAT and CDR2 FQNNGV. Trimming at the junction amounts to 1 base on V and 5 bases on J, and the germline ends lie 11 bases apart. Libraries were prepared through the immunoSEQ multiplex PCR assay. For the multiplex PCR, a mixture combining 60 forward primers for TCR Vbeta segments and 13 reverse primers for TCR Jbeta segments was used. The CDR3 region of rearranged TCR beta genes was amplified from genomic DNA with a multiplex PCR assay. On the Illumina HiSeq System, the amplified TCR beta libraries were sequenced as 87-base-pair reads. The source study handled its data this way. In a later analysis, tens of millions of unique TCR beta chains were counted across the roughly 610 repertoires, and roughly 10 million of these chains were shared by at least two donors. To remove PCR and sequencing errors, raw reads were error-corrected and collapsed into unique sequences using a nearest-neighbor algorithm that merged closely related sequences. V, D and J gene segments were assigned by aligning CDR3 sequences to IMGT reference sequences. Each retained sequence needed at least a six-nucleotide match to both a V gene segment and a J gene segment. A rearrangement counted as productive if the CDR3 had no stop codons and remained in frame with V and J, and every other rearrangement counted as non-productive. CDR3 was defined by IMGT convention, running from the second conserved V-encoded cysteine to the conserved J-encoded phenylalanine. The earlier analysis of approximately 500 of the donors excluded sequences that lacked an unambiguous match to a single V gene segment. In an earlier analysis of a few hundred of the donors, a V segment was called functional when productive rearrangements were above 56.7%, and segregating when the standard deviation between donors exceeded 5%. A statistical classification framework was built for diagnosing cytomegalovirus status from the catalog of TCR beta chain sequences. V and J gene assignment, in a later analysis, came from comparing TCR nucleotide sequences with IMGT/GENE-DB human TR gene sequences. A later analysis assigned CDR3 sequences and most-parsimonious VDJ recombination scenarios with the TCRdist pipeline. In a later analysis, each TCR beta chain was defined by its CDR3 amino acid sequence together with its V-gene family, and reads without a unique V-gene family were excluded. A later analysis removed several hundred highly shared, low-generation-probability nucleotide sequences to deal with suspected cross-contamination and a sequencing artifact. In a later analysis, a clonal expansion index for each public chain was calculated from normalized within-repertoire ranks of inferred template counts. In a later analysis, generation probabilities were computed using a VDJ recombination model fitted to out-of-frame rearrangements, and the results were checked against IGoR. In a later analysis, TCR-TCR, TCR-HLA and TCR-CMV co-occurrence was scored with hypergeometric tests, and a repertoire-size bias correction was applied to TCR pairs. A later analysis estimated false discovery rates by permuting HLA or CMV assignments 20 times. In a later analysis, co-occurring TCRs were grouped with DBSCAN, and TCRdist sequence similarity was added when clustering was performed within HLA-allele-positive subsets. Repertoires with fewer than 30,000 or more than 120,000 public chains were left out of co-occurrence clustering, as were several repertoires with anomalous nucleotide sharing. TCRdb provides this immuneACCESS table in a form limited to in-frame rearrangements. Some clones are lacking; in checked studies, under half of them reflect an unresolved V gene, and why the rest are absent is not known. D and trimming were read from the DNA, whereas the V and J calls and clone size are those reported in that table. The sample yields 70,000 to 95,000 clones; 60% to 85% were counted once. Clones ranked in the top ten supply less than 2% of the sample.

The cohort comprised fewer than 700 healthy bone marrow donors. At the time of sampling, every cohort member was nominally healthy, though immune exposures that went unrecorded were likely present. The donor tested CMV seronegative, placing the donor among the roughly 400 seronegative members of the cohort. Each donor provided a peripheral blood sample, and peripheral blood mononuclear cells were used for TCR beta sequencing. Genomic DNA extraction from the blood cell samples was performed with the Qiagen DNeasy Blood Extraction Kit. Remarks on this clone: What this receptor recognizes is not known. Base quality data are lacking; no much larger clone is found one base away.

The source is a man aged 35 to 55 in good health and CMV-seronegative. What was sequenced was PBMCs. The chain is made from TRBV11-2 and TRBJ1-1; a weak D assignment points to TRBD1 (5 bases agree). The nucleotide sequence reads as follows: TGTGCCAGCAGCTTAGGTCGGGGGAGGACTGAAGCTTTCTTT. This encodes CASSLGRGRTEAFF.